Each of the 10 T cell receptor delta chains below was sequenced from the same sample in a study of Vδ1+ human thymocytes. Study-level findings and limits: Thymic TRG and TRD repertoires appeared highly polyclonal.

Sequences come from RNA converted to cDNA by reverse transcription. The CDR3 regions were amplified by multiplex PCR from V-gene primers to a constant-region primer. TCRdb re-called the multiplex PCR reads through CATT. Found here are about 50,000 delta-chain clones, about 15% of them singletons; the top ten hold 0.39%. No antigen is known for these receptors. Sequencing used Vdelta1+ gamma-delta thymocytes from the thymus. Described subset: FACS-sorted CD3+ TCRalphabeta- TCRVdelta1+ TCRVdelta2- thymocytes. These receptors all come from a girl in the first two years of life who had congenital heart surgery.

This clone has a handful of counts. The chain combines TRDV1 with TRDJ1; 7 bases line up with TRDD3. CDR1 TSWWSYY and CDR2 QGS come from the germline V gene. CDR3 length: 20 residues. The ends lost 2 bases at V and 0 bases at J; junction bases unmatched: 18. CDR3 sequence (DNA): TGTGCTCTTGGGGAAATACACCATTTCCCCTACTGGGGATACACCGATAAACTCATCTTT. This codes for CALGEIHHFPYWGYTDKLIF.

The chain carries TRDV1 and TRDJ1, with 13 bases that match TRDD3. Germline V gene lookup returns CDR1 TSWWSYY and CDR2 QGS. V lost 8 bases and J lost 5; bases outside the gene matches: 26. There are 21 residues in the CDR3. CDR3 coding DNA: TGTGCTCTTCTTACTTCCGGGACTGGGGGATACGGGCATGGGGTGAAGGATAAACTCATCTTT. Protein sequence: CALLTSGTGGYGHGVKDKLIF.

This clone has only a few counts. The chain uses TRDV1 and TRDJ1; TRDD3 aligns across 11 bases. Per germline, CDR1 TSWWSYY and CDR2 QGS. The ends lost 3 bases at V and 1 base at J; junction bases unmatched: 22. CDR3 length: 22 amino acids. This CDR3 is CALGDLLRGALGDKLGTDKLIF. The CDR3, as DNA: TGTGCTCTTGGGGACCTGCTTCGCGGAGCACTGGGGGATAAGCTGGGCACCGATAAACTCATCTTT.

This clone was counted a few times. The chain employs TRDV2 and TRDJ1, with 12 bases fitting TRDD3. This CDR3 spans 20 amino acids. Germline lookup yields CDR1 GEAIGNYY and CDR2 EKD. With 0 bases clipped from V and 3 bases from J, the junction kept 16 bases outside the gene matches. CDR3 residues: CACDTDPWGLGDTRADKLIF. CDR3 DNA: TGTGCCTGTGACACCGATCCCTGGGGCCTGGGGGATACGCGTGCCGATAAACTCATCTTT.

In its sample, this clone was seen a few times. This chain connects TRDV1 to TRDJ1, with D perhaps matching TRDD3 (6 bases). Germline CDR1 is TSWWSYY and CDR2 is QGS. There are 28 residues in the CDR3. V lost 2 bases, J lost 0 bases, and 49 bases lay in between. In DNA form, the CDR3 reads TGTGCTCTTGGGGAAACACCAGCCCTCTATTCTTCTACGGGACTGTGGGAGATACGAAAGCGGTACACCGATAAACTCATCTTT. This encodes CALGETPALYSSTGLWEIRKRYTDKLIF.

This chain links TRDV1 with TRDJ1, with a possible D match to TRDD2 (8 bases). The germline gives CDR1 TSWWSYY, CDR2 QGS. V was shortened by 1 base and J by 0 bases, with 33 bases between the two germline ends. This CDR3 spans 23 amino acids. CDR3 DNA: TGTGCTCTTGGGGAACGTTCCCTCCTTCCTAGGGACTGGGGACCCTTGTACACCGATAAACTCATCTTT. Its translation is CALGERSLLPRDWGPLYTDKLIF.

Only a few counts were recorded for this clone. The V call is TRDV2, the J call TRDJ1, with 9 bases fitting TRDD3. The CDR3 runs to 17 residues. J was trimmed by 6 bases and V by 3 bases; bases with no gene match: 16. From germline, CDR1 is GEAIGNYY and CDR2 EKD. The CDR3 DNA sequence: TGTGCCTGTGACGGGCGTCCGTCTCGGGGATACGACCATAAACTCATCTTT. Translating gives CACDGRPSRGYDHKLIF.

V is TRDV1 and J is TRDJ1, with 12 bases matching TRDD3. V lost 0 bases and J lost 2; bases outside the gene matches: 28. Germline V gives CDR1 TSWWSYY, CDR2 QGS. The CDR3 loop spans 25 amino acids. The CDR3 protein is CALGELVVSSLTGGYRGGLTDKLIF. DNA of the CDR3: TGTGCTCTTGGGGAACTAGTTGTCTCTTCCCTTACTGGGGGATACAGAGGGGGATTGACCGATAAACTCATCTTT.

This clone was counted only a few times. This chain connects TRDV1 to TRDJ1; weak D call: TRDD3 (6 bases). This CDR3 contains 21 residues. With 0 bases removed from V and 0 bases from J, the gap between germline ends came to 26 bases. In germline, CDR1 is TSWWSYY, CDR2 QGS. DNA of the CDR3: TGTGCTCTTGGGGAACTGGTCGGATGGGCTCGGGGGAGGGAGTACACCGATAAACTCATCTTT. Its translation: CALGELVGWARGREYTDKLIF.

This clone was detected only a few times. The V call is TRDV1, the J call TRDJ1, with 9 bases aligning to TRDD3. Germline CDR1 is TSWWSYY and CDR2 is QGS. Unmatched junction bases numbered 15, after V lost 0 bases and J lost 10 bases. This CDR3 is built from 17 residues. CDR3 loop: CALGELAFLKGDTPLIF. The CDR3 DNA reads as TGTGCTCTTGGGGAACTGGCTTTCTTAAAAGGGGATACGCCACTCATCTTT.